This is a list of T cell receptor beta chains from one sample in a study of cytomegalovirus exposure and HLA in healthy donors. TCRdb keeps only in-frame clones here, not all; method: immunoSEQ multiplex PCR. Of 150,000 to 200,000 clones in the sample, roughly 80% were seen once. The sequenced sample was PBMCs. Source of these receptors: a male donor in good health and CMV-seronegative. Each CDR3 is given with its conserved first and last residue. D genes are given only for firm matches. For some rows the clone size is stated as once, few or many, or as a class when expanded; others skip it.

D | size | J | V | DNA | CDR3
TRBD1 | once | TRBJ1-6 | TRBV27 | TGTGCCAGCAGACCTACAGGGGTCAGCTATAATTCACCCCTCCACTTT | CASRPTGVSYNSPLHF
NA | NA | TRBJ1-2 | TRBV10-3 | TGTGCCATTTCAGGAGGGATCTATGGCTACACCTTC | CAISGGIYGYTF
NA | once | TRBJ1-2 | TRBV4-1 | TGCGCCAGCAGCCCCCTGAGTAATGTACGGGGGAGCTATGGCTACACCTTC | CASSPLSNVRGSYGYTF
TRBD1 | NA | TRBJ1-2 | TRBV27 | TGTGCCAGCAGGCCGGACGGGACAGGGGCGCCTGGCTACACCTTC | CASRPDGTGAPGYTF
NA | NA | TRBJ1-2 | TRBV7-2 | TGTGCCAGCAGCTTAGGACGGGAGGGGGGCTACACCTTC | CASSLGREGGYTF
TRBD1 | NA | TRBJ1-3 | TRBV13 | TGTGCCAGCAGCTATACCGGGACAGGGAAGGCTGGAAACACCATATATTTT | CASSYTGTGKAGNTIYF
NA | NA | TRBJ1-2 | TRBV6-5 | TGTGCCAGCAGTTACAAACAGGGCTTTAGCTATGGCTACACCTTC | CASSYKQGFSYGYTF
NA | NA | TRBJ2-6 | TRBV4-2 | TGTGCCAGCAGCCAAGTGGAGTTTCTAGCGGCCAACGTCCTGACTTTC | CASSQVEFLAANVLTF
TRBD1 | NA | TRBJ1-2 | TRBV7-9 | TGTGCCAGCGAGGGACAGGCATATGGCTACACCTTC | CASEGQAYGYTF
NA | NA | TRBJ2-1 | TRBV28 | TGTGCCAGCAGCCCCGCGGGCCTCTACAATGAGCAGTTCTTC | CASSPAGLYNEQFF
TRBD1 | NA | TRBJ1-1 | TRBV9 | TGTGCCAGCAGCTCAAGGACAGGGGGCTTAGCTTTCTTT | CASSSRTGGLAFF
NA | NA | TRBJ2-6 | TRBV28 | TGTGCTGGAGCCTCTGGGGCCAACGTCCTGACTTTC | CAGASGANVLTF
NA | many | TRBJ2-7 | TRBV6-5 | TGTGCCAGCAGTTACTCGACAGAAGGGCCGTCCTACGAGCAGTACTTC | CASSYSTEGPSYEQYF
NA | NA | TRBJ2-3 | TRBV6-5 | TGTGCCAGCAGTTACACGACCGGCCACTACACAGATACGCAGTATTTT | CASSYTTGHYTDTQYF
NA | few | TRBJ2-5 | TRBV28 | TGTGCCAGCAGTCACGGGGGTGGATACCAAGAGACCCAGTACTTC | CASSHGGGYQETQYF
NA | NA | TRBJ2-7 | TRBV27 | TGTGCCAGCAGGCCGTTCGGACAGATTACGTACGAGCAGTACTTC | CASRPFGQITYEQYF
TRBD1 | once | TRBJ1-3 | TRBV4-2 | TGTGCCAGCAGCCTCCTTACCACTGAGCAGGGGGCAAACACCATATATTTT | CASSLLTTEQGANTIYF
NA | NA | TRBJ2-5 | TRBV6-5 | TGTGCCAGCAGTTCCTCCCGGAGACTAGAGTGGGAGACCCAGTACTTC | CASSSSRRLEWETQYF
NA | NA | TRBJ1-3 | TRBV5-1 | TGCGCCAGCTCGTTGCCAGGGGTCTCTGGAAACACCATATATTTT | CASSLPGVSGNTIYF
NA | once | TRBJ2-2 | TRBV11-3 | TGTGCCAGCAGCCTCGGCTGGGGGCAGGGGGAGCTGTTTTTT | CASSLGWGQGELFF
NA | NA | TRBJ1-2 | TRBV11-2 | TGTGCCAGCAGCTTAGTGGCAGGCCCTAACTATGGCTACACCTTC | CASSLVAGPNYGYTF
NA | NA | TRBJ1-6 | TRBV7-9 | TGTGCCAGCAGTTCGTCAGGTTCACCCCTCCACTTT | CASSSSGSPLHF
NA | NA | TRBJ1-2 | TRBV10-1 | TGCGCCAGCAGTGAAAAAGGGGTGGTCTATGGCTACACCTTC | CASSEKGVVYGYTF
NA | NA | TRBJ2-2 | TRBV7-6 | TGTGCCAGCAGCTTAGTTATCGACTCGAACACCGGGGAGCTGTTTTTT | CASSLVIDSNTGELFF